This TCR beta chain was profiled in a study of CD8+ T cells in alopecia areata. Study-level information: Oral tofacitinib, 5 to 10 mg twice daily, was given in an open-label trial. Tofacitinib ran for 6 to 18 months before 6 months off drug. General study results and limits: For lesional scalp, especially alopecia totalis/universalis, clonality was higher than in normal scalp. With one nonresponder, baseline CD8+ expansion's link to response remains uncertain.

Reverse transcription of extracted RNA yielded cDNA, which provided the sequencing template. Assay used: immunoSEQ multiplex PCR; TCRdb lists only in-frame clones, some missing. The sample lists about 270,000 clones, 60% seen once, with roughly 0.93% in the top ten. Germline CDR1 SGHTA, CDR2 FQGNSA. This CDR3 contains 15 residues. V shed 3 bases and J 5 bases; nucleotides not matched to a gene: 8. With regard to this clone: The antigen is unknown.

Treatment described: oral pan-JAK inhibitor, 5-10 mg twice daily. This TCR was recovered from a human donor with alopecia areata. The chain has TRBV7-2 and TRBJ2-5, with 8 nucleotides matching TRBD1. The sample consisted of CD4+ T cells sorted from blood, taken at roughly week 53, from a patient treated with tofacitinib. DNA of the CDR3: TGTGCCAGCAGCTTCGACAGGGGCTTCAAGGAGACCCAGTACTTC. Amino acid sequence: CASSFDRGFKETQYF.